The clone carrying this T cell receptor (beta chain) was seen only a few times. Its antigen is unidentified. The CDR3 loop spans 16 amino acids. V shed 6 bases and J 3 bases; nucleotides not matched to a gene: 9. Germline-derived CDR1 and CDR2 are MNHNS and SASEGT. These data originate in a study of T-cell reconstitution after alpha-beta-depleted transplantation in children. Findings of the study overall: Certain patients had high TCRbeta diversity at day 60, and it came from recipient T cells and thymic progenitors that survived. In patients about two months after transplant, alpha-beta T cells reportedly arose from several hundred expanded graft clones.

Researchers prepared the TCRbeta library using unique molecular identifiers, the study reports. TCRdb used MiXCR to reprocess the PCR reads, holding one entry per CDR3 protein. The sample shows 800,000 to 1,000,000 distinct CDR3 sequences, roughly 29% of them seen only once. Here the sequenced sample was PBMCs, mostly from graft donor cells, taken 360 days after TCRalphabeta/CD19-depleted stem cell transplant. The rearrangement links TRBV6-1 to TRBJ2-3, with 10 bases matching TRBD2. The receptor was derived from a boy under two years old who had a stem cell transplant for SCID, so the T cells may come from the graft donor. CDR3 loop: CASSPRVSGGTDTQYF. CDR3 sequence (DNA): TGTGCCAGCAGCCCCAGGGTTAGCGGGGGGACAGATACGCAGTATTTT.